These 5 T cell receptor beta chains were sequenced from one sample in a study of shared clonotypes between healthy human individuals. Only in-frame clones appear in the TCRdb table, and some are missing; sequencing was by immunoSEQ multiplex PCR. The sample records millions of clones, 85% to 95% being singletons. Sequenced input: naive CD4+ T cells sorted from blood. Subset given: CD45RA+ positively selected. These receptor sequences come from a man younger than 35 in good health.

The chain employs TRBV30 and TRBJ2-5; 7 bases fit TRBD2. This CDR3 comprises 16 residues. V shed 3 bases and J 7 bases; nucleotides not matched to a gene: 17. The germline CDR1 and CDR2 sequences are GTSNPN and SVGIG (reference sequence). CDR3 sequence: CAWRNGSGNYDGTQYF. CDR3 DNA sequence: TGTGCCTGGAGAAACGGGAGCGGGAACTACGACGGGACCCAGTACTTC.

The CDR3 loop is CASSPYVAYEQYF. CDR3 in DNA: TGTGCCAGCTCACCGTACGTTGCCTACGAGCAGTACTTC. The chain is built from TRBV18 and TRBJ2-7; D is unclear. The V end was cut by 3 bases, the J end by 2 bases, with 8 bases between. Germline loops: CDR1 KGHSH, CDR2 LQKENI. The CDR3 contains 13 residues.

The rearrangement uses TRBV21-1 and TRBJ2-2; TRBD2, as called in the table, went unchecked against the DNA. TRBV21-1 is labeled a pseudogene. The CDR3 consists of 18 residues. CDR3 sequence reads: CASSFSPFSGSWCGELFF. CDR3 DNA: TGTGCCAGCAGCTTTTCCCCTTTCAGCGGGAGTTGGTGCGGGGAGCTGTTTTTT.

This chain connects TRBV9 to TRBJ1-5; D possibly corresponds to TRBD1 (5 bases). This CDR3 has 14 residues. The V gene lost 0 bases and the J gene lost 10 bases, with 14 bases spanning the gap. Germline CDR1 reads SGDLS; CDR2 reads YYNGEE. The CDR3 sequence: CASSVASGLGPQHF. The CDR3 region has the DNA TGTGCCAGCAGCGTAGCTTCAGGGTTGGGACCCCAGCATTTT.

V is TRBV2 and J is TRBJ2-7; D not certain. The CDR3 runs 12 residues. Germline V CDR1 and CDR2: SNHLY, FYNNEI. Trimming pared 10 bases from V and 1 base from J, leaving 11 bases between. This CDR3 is CATSASSYEQYF. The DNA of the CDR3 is TGTGCCACCTCGGCTAGTTCCTACGAGCAGTACTTC. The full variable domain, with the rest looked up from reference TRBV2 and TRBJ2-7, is EPEVTQTPSHQVTQMGQEVILRCVPISNHLYFYWYRQILGQKVEFLVSFYNNEISEKSEIFDDQFSVERPDGSNFTLKIRSTKLEDSAMYFCATSASSYEQYFGPGTRLTVT.